Listed here are 3 T cell receptor beta chains from one sample, sequenced in a study of graft-versus-host responses after intestinal transplantation. These receptors have no known antigen. The repertoire was sequenced with immunoSEQ multiplex PCR; TCRdb's copy has only in-frame clones and lacks some. The sample lists more than 90,000 clones, approximately 95% occurring once. The material was unstimulated CD8+ T cells sorted from spleen or lymph node cells, obtained before intestinal transplant. The receptor set was obtained from a human donor who received an intestinal transplant.

This clone appeared once. This rearrangement joins TRBV19 to TRBJ2-3; perhaps TRBD2 as D (5 bases). CDR1 and CDR2 from the germline V gene are LNHDA and SQIVND (reference sequence). V was pared by 5 bases and J by 8 bases, with 11 bases between. This CDR3 has 12 residues. The CDR3 loop reads CASSPTGGTQYF. CDR3 DNA sequence: TGTGCCAGTAGTCCGACCGGAGGTACGCAGTATTTT. Looking up the rest from reference TRBV19 and TRBJ2-3 gives the full variable domain: DGGITQSPKYLFRKEGQNVTLSCEQNLNHDAMYWYRQDPGQGLRLIYYSQIVNDFQKGDIAEGYSVSREKKESFPLTVTSAQKNPTAFYLCASSPTGGTQYFGPGTRLTVL.

This clone turned up a few times. The chain recombines TRBV6-5 with TRBJ2-1, with 9 bases aligning to TRBD1. The CDR3 is made up of 15 amino acids. Germline CDR1 reads MNHEY; CDR2 reads SVGAGI. Unmatched junction bases numbered 9, after V lost 10 bases and J lost 2 bases. This chain's CDR3 is CATCNRDRAYNEQFF. DNA for the CDR3: TGTGCCACCTGTAACCGGGACAGGGCCTACAATGAGCAGTTCTTC.

This clone was picked up one time. V usage is TRBV27 and J usage is TRBJ2-1; 8 bases line up with TRBD1. CDR1 and CDR2 (germline): MNHEY, SMNVEV (reference sequence). Losses at the gene ends were 3 bases for V and 6 bases for J; bases not matched to a gene: 1. There are 13 residues in the CDR3. This CDR3 is CASSFGTGNEQFF. Written as DNA, the CDR3 is TGTGCCAGCAGTTTCGGGACAGGCAATGAGCAGTTCTTC.